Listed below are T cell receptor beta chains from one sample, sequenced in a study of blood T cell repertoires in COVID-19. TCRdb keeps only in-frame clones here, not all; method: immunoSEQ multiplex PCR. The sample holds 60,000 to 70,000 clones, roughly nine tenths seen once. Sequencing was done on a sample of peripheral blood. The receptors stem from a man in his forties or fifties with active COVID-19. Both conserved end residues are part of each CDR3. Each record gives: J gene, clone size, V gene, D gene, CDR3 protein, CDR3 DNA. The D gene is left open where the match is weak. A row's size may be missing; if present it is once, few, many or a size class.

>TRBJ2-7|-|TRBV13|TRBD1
CASSQGTGGYEQYF
TGTGCCAGCAGCCAGGGGACAGGGGGTTACGAGCAGTACTTC
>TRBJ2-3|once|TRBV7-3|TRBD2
CASSLSAASGVLSTDTQYF
TGTGCCAGCAGCTTATCGGCGGCTAGCGGGGTCCTAAGCACAGATACGCAGTATTTT
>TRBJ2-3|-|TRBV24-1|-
CATSDLSGTDTQYF
TGTGCCACCAGTGATTTGTCCGGGACAGATACGCAGTATTTT
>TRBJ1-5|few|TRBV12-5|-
CASGSRTGNQPQHF
TGTGCTAGTGGTTCTCGGACAGGCAATCAGCCCCAGCATTTT
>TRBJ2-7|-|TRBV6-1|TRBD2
CASSEGPAGGPYEQYF
TGTGCCAGCAGTGAAGGTCCAGCGGGAGGACCCTACGAGCAGTACTTC
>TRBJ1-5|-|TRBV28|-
CASNRGRGSNQPQHF
TGTGCCAGCAACAGAGGCAGGGGCAGCAATCAGCCCCAGCATTTT
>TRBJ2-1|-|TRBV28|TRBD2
CASSSGLTPLDEQFF
TGTGCCAGCAGTTCGGGACTAACTCCTTTAGATGAGCAGTTCTTC
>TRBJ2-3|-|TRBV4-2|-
CASSQGQYTDTQYF
TGTGCCAGCAGCCAAGGACAGTATACAGATACGCAGTATTTT
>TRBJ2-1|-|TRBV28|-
CASTTPGDWGDEQFF
TGTGCCAGCACCACTCCCGGGGACTGGGGCGATGAGCAGTTCTTC
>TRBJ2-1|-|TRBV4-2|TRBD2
CASRLGGGAYNEQFF
TGTGCCAGCAGGCTTGGCGGGGGGGCCTACAATGAGCAGTTCTTC
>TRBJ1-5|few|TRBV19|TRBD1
CASSIVQGTQPQHF
TGTGCCAGTAGTATCGTACAGGGGACTCAGCCCCAGCATTTT
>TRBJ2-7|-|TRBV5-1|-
CASSPPLTSHSEQYF
TGCGCCAGCAGCCCCCCCTTGACAAGCCACTCCGAGCAGTACTTC
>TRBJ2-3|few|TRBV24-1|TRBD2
CATKGLAGGPHTDTQYF
TGTGCCACCAAGGGGCTAGCGGGGGGGCCCCACACAGATACGCAGTATTTT
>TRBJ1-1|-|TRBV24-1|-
CATSLGRGEAFF
TGTGCCACCAGTCTAGGAAGGGGTGAAGCTTTCTTT
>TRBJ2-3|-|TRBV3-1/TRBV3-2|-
CASSQTLSTQYF
TGTGCCAGCAGCCAGACACTCTCGACGCAGTATTTT
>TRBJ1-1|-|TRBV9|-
CASSPSSGVHTEAFF
TGTGCCAGCAGCCCCTCCTCAGGGGTCCACACTGAAGCTTTCTTT
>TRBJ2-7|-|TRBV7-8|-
CASSLAGRGEQYF
TGTGCCAGCAGCTTAGCCGGCAGGGGAGAGCAGTACTTC
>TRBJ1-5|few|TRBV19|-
CASTWAHNQPQHF
TGTGCCAGTACTTGGGCACACAATCAGCCCCAGCATTTT
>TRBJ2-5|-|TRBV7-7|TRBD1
CASATAGTGGWETQYF
TGTGCTAGCGCTACGGCGGGGACAGGGGGTTGGGAGACCCAGTACTTC
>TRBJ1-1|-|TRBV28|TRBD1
CASSAVLWTGMKNSKMNTEAFF
TGTGCCAGCAGTGCAGTCTTATGGACAGGTATGAAAAACTCCAAGATGAACACTGAAGCTTTCTTT
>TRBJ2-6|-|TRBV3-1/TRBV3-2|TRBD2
CASSQVAGTSGANVLTF
TGTGCCAGCAGCCAAGTAGCGGGGACGTCTGGGGCCAACGTCCTGACTTTC
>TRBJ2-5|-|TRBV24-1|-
CATSVDGSQETQYF
TGTGCCACCAGTGTTGACGGGAGCCAAGAGACCCAGTACTTC
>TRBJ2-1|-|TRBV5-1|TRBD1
CASSGNQGAEQFF
TGCGCCAGCAGCGGAAATCAGGGGGCTGAGCAGTTCTTC
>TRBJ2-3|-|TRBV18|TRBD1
CASSPRTGPDTQYF
TGTGCCAGCTCACCACGGACAGGGCCAGATACGCAGTATTTT
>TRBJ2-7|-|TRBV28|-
CASSSQTDSHYEQYF
TGTGCCAGCAGTAGCCAGACAGACTCACACTACGAGCAGTACTTC
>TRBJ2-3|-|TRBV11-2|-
CASSQTVDFVDTQYF
TGTGCCAGCAGCCAGACAGTAGACTTCGTAGATACGCAGTATTTT
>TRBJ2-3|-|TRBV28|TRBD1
CASSLSPGQGADTQYF
TGTGCCAGCAGTTTATCCCCGGGACAGGGAGCAGATACGCAGTATTTT
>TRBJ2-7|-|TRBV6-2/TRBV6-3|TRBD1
CASSLLGQASYEQYF
TGTGCCAGCAGTCTACTGGGACAGGCCTCCTACGAGCAGTACTTC
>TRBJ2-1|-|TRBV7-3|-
CASSIDSSEQFF
TGTGCCAGCAGCATCGACTCGAGTGAGCAGTTCTTC
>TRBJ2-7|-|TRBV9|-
CASSPRLDPYEQYF
TGTGCCAGCAGCCCACGACTAGACCCCTACGAGCAGTACTTC
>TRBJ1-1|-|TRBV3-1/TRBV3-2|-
CASSQGAEAFF
TGTGCCAGCAGCCAGGGGGCAGAAGCTTTCTTT
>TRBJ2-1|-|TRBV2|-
CASSVQGWDEQFF
TGTGCCAGCAGCGTCCAGGGGTGGGATGAGCAGTTCTTC